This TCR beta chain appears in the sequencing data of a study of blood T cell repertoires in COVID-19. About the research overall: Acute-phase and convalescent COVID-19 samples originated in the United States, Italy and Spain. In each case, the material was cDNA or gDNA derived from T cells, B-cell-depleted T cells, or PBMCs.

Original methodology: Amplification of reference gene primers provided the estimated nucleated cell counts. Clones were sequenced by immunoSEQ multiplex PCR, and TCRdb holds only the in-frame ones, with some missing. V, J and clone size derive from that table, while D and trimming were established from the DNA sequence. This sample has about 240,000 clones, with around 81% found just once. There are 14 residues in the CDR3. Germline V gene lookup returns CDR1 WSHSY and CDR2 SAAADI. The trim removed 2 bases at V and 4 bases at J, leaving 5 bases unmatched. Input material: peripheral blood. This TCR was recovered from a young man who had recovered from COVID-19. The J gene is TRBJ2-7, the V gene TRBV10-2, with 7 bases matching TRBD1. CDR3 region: CASSETGTDYEQYV. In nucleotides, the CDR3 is TGCGCCAGCAGTGAGACCGGGACAGATTACGAGCAGTACGTC.